This T cell receptor beta chain was obtained from a study of blood T cell repertoires in COVID-19. The overall study: The United States, Italy and Spain were the sources of the acute and convalescent COVID-19 samples. Nucleic acid was either cDNA or gDNA, and it came from T cells, B-cell-depleted T cells, or PBMCs.

Per the study methods: Reference gene primer amplification in the assay estimated nucleated cell counts. Clones were sequenced by immunoSEQ multiplex PCR, and TCRdb holds only the in-frame ones, with some missing. V and J calls and clone size come straight from that table; D and trimming were deduced from the DNA. The data contain tens of thousands of clones, 90% of them singletons. The CDR3 is 14 amino acids. V was clipped by 10 bases and J by 10 bases; unmatched bases: 17. CDR1 is MNHEY and CDR2 is SMNVEV in the germline V gene (reference sequence). This TCR was sampled from a man in his sixties with acute or convalescent COVID-19. The gene calls are TRBV27 and TRBJ2-7, with 9 bases aligning to TRBD1. Sequenced material: peripheral blood. The CDR3 coding sequence is TGTGCCACCCGATCAACAGGGGGCAATCTTATTCAGTACTTC. Amino acids: CATRSTGGNLIQYF.